A few counts support the clone carrying this T cell receptor beta chain. The data belong to a study of Ad26.COV2.S vaccination and SARS-CoV-2 variants. Specified treatment: 15 to 20 received Ad26.COV2.S at low or high dose, single or two shots; 5 received placebo; per-sample allocation not given. Collection of the samples took place on day 63 after the first injection of vaccine or placebo. Germline V gives CDR1 PRHDT, CDR2 FYEKMQ (reference sequence). Trimming shortened V by 5 bases and J by 6 bases, and 20 bases separated the two germline ends. This CDR3 is built from 16 residues. Clones were read by immunoSEQ multiplex PCR, and TCRdb kept only the in-frame ones, dropping some. The repertoire has about 280,000 clones, around 87% of them found once; the top ten carry around 3%.

The J gene is TRBJ2-1, the V gene TRBV13; either TRBD1 or TRBD2 may fit D (6 bases each). This specimen consisted of peripheral blood, obtained in a trial of Ad26.COV2.S vaccine versus placebo. The receptor comes from a person between 18 and 65 years old who received the Ad26.COV2.S COVID-19 vaccine or a placebo. CDR3 sequence: CASSQGWGGIGNEQFF. The CDR3 DNA reads TGTGCCAGCAGCCAGGGGTGGGGAGGAATTGGCAATGAGCAGTTCTTC.